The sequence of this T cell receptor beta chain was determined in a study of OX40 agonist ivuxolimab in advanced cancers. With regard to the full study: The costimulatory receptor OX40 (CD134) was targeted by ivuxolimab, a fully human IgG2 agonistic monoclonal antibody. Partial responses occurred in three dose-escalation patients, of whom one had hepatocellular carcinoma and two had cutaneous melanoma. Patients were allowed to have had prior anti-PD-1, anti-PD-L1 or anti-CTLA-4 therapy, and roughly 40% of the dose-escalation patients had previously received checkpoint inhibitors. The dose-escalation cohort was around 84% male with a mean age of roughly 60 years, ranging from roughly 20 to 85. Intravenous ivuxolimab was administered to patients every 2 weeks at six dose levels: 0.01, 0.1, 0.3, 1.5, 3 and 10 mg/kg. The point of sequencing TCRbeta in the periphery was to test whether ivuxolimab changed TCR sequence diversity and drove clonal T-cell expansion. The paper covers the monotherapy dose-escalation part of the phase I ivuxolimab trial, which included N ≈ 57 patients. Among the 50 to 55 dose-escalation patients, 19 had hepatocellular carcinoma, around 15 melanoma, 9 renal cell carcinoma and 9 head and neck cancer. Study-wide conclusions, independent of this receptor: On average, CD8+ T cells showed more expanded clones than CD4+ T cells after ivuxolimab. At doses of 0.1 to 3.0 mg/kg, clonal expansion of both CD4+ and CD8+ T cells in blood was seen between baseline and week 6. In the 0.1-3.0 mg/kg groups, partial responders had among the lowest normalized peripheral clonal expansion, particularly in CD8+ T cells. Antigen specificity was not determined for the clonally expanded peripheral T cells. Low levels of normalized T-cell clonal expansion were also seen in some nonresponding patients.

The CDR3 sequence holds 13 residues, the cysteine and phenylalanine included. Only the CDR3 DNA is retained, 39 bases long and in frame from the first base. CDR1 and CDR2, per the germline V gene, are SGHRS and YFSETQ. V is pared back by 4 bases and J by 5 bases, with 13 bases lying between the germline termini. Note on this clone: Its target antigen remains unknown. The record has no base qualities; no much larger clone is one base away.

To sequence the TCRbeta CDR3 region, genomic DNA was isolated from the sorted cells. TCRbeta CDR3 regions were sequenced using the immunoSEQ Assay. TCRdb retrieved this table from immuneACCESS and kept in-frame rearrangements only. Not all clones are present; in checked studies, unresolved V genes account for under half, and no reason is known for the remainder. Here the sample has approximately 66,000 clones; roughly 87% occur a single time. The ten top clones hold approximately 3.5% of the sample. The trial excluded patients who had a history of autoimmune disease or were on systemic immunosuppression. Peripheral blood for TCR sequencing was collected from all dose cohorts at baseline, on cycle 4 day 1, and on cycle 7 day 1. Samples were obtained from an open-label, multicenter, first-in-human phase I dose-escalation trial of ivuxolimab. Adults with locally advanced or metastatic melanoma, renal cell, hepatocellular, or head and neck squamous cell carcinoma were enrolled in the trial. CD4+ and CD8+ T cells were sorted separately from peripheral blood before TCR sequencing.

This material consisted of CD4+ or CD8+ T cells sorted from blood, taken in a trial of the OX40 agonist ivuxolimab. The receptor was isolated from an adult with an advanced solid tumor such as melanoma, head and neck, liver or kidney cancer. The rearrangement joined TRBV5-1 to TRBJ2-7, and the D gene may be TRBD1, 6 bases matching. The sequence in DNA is TGCGCCAGCAGCCAGGGACAAACCCACGAGCAGTACTTC. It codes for CASSQGQTHEQYF.